The entry that follows covers one T cell receptor (beta chain) sequence. The PCR contained 60 Vbeta and 13 Jbeta primers. TCRdb's copy holds only in-frame clones and misses some; the assay was immunoSEQ multiplex PCR. The sample yields about 98,000 clones, under 75% seen once. These data are taken from a study of cytomegalovirus exposure and HLA in healthy donors. Germline V lookup: CDR1 SNHLY, CDR2 FYNNEI. CDR3 size: 16 residues. Germline trimming cut 7 bases from V and 0 bases from J; bases unmatched to any gene: 7. The specimen was PBMCs. The TCR was taken from a man over 45 in good health and CMV-seronegative. The chain links TRBV2 to TRBJ2-7; 12 bases agree with TRBD2. CDR3 residues: CASTDPTSGSSYEQYF. CDR3 sequence (DNA): TGTGCCAGCACCGACCCGACTAGCGGGAGCTCCTACGAGCAGTACTTC.